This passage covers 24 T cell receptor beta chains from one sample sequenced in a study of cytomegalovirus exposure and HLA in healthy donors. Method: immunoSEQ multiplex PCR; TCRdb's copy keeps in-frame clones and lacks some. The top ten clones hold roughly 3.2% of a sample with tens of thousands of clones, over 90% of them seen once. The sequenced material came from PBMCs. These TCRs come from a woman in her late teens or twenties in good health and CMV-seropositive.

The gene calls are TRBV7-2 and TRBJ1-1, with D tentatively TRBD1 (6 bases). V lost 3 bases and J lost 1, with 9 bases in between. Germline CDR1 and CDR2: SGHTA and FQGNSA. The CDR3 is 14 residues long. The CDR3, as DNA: TGTGCCAGCAGCTTGGGACAAAAGAACACTGAAGCTTTCTTT. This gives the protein CASSLGQKNTEAFF.

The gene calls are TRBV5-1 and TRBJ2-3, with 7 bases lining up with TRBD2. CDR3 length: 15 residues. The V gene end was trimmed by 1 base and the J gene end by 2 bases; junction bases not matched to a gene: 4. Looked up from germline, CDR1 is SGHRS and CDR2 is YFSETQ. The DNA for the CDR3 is TGCGCCAGCAGCTTGACGGGAGGAAACACAGATACGCAGTATTTT. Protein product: CASSLTGGNTDTQYF.

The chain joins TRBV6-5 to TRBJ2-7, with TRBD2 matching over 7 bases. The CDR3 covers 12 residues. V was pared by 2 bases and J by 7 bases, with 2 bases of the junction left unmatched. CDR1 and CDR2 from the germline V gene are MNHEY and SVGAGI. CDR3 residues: CASSYRGGEQYF. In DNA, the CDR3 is TGTGCCAGCAGTTACCGGGGAGGGGAGCAGTACTTC.

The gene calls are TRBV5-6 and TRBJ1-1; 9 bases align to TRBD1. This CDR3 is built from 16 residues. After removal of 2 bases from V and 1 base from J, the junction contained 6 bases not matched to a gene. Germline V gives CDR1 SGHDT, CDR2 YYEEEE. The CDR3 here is CASSFRTGVRNTEAFF. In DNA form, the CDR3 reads TGTGCCAGCAGCTTCCGGACAGGGGTACGGAACACTGAAGCTTTCTTT.

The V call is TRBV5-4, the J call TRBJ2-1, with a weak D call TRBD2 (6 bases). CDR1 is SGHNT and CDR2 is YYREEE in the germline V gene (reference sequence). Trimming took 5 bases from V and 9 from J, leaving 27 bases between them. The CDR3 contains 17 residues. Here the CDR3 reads CASSDQVLAREVAEQFF. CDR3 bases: TGTGCCAGCAGTGACCAAGTACTAGCCCGGGAAGTCGCTGAGCAGTTCTTC.

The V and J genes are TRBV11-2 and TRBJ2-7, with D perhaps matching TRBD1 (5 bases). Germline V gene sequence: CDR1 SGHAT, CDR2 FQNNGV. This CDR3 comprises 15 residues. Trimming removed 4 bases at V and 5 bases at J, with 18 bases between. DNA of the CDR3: TGTGCCAGCAGCTCGTCTTTTGCAGGGTTGGACGAGCAGTACTTC. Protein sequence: CASSSSFAGLDEQYF. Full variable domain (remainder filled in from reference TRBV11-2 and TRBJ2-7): EAGVAQSPRYKIIEKRQSVAFWCNPISGHATLYWYQQILGQGPKLLIQFQNNGVVDDSQLPKDRFSAERLKGVDSTLKIQPAKLEDSAVYLCASSSSFAGLDEQYFGPGTRLTVT.

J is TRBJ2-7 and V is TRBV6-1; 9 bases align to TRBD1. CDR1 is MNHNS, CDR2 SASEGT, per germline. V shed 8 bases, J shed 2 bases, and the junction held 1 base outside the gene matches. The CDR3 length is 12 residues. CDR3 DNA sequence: TGTGCCAGCGGACAGGGGCCCTACGAGCAGTACTTC. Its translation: CASGQGPYEQYF.

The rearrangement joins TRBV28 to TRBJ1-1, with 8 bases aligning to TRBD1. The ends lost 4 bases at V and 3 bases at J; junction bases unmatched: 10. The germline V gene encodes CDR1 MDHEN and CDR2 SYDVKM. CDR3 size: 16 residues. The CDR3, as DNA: TGTGCCAGCAGTTACCTCGGACAGGGCCTGGACACTGAAGCTTTCTTT. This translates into CASSYLGQGLDTEAFF.

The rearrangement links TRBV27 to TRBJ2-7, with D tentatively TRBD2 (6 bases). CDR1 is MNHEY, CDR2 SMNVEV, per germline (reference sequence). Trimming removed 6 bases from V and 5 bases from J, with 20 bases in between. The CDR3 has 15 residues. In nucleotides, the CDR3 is TGTGCCAGCAGCCGAATCCGGGAGATGATGGACGAGCAGTACTTC. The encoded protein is CASSRIREMMDEQYF.

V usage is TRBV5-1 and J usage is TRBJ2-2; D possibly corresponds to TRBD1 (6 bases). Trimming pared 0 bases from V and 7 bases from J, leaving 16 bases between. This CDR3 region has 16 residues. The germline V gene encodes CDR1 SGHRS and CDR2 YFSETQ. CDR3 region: CASSLVPRGRVGELFF. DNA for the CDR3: TGCGCCAGCAGCTTGGTTCCCAGGGGAAGGGTCGGGGAGCTGTTTTTT.

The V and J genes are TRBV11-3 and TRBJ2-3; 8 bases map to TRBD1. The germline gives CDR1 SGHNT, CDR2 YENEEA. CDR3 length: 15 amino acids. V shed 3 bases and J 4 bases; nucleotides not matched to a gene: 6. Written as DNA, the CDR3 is TGTGCCAGCAGCTTGTCCGGGGACAGGTCAGATACGCAGTATTTT. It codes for CASSLSGDRSDTQYF.

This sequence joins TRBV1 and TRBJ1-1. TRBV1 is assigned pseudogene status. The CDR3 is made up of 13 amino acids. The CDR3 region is CTSSQDRNTEAFF. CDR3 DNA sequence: TGCACCAGCAGCCAAGATAGGAACACTGAAGCTTTCTTT.

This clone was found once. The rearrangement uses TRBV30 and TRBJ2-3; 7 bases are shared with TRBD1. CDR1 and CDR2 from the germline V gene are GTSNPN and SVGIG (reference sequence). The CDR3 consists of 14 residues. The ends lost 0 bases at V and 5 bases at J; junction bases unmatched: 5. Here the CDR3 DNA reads TGTGCCTGGAGTGTCGGGACAGTGAGAGATACGCAGTATTTT. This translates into CAWSVGTVRDTQYF.

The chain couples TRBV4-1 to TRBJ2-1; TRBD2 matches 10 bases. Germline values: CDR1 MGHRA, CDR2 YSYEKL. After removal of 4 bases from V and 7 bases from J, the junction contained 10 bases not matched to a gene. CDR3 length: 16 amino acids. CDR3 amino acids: CASSLPTSGTNNEQFF. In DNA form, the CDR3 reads TGCGCCAGCAGCCTTCCAACTAGCGGGACAAATAATGAGCAGTTCTTC.

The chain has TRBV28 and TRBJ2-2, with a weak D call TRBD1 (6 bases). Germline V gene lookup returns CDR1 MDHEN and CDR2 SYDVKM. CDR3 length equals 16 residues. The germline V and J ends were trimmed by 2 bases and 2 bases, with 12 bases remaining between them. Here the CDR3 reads CASSLGIGGNTGELFF. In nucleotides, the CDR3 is TGTGCCAGCAGTTTAGGGATAGGGGGAAACACCGGGGAGCTGTTTTTT.

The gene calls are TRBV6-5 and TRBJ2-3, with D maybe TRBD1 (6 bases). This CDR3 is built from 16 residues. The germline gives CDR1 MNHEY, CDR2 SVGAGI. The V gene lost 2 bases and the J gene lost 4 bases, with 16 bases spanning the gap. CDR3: CASSYTAPQGADTQYF. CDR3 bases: TGTGCCAGCAGTTACACGGCTCCACAGGGTGCAGATACGCAGTATTTT.

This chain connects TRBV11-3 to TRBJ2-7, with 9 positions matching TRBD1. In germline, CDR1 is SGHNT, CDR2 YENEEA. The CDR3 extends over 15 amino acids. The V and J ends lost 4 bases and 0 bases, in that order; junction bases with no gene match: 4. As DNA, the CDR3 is TGTGCCAGCAGCTCCCGGGACAGGGACTCCTACGAGCAGTACTTC. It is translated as CASSSRDRDSYEQYF.

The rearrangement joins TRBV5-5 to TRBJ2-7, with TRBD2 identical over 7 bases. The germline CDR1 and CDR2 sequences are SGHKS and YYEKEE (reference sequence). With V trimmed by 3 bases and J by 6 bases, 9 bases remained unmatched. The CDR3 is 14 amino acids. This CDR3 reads CASSWTAGAVEQYF. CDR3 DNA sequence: TGTGCCAGCAGCTGGACGGCGGGAGCGGTCGAGCAGTACTTC.

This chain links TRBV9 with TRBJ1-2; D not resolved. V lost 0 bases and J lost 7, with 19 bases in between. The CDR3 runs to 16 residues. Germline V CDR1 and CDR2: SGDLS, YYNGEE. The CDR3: CASSVGFSEGSSGYTF. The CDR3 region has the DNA TGTGCCAGCAGCGTAGGGTTTAGCGAGGGTTCGAGTGGCTACACCTTC.

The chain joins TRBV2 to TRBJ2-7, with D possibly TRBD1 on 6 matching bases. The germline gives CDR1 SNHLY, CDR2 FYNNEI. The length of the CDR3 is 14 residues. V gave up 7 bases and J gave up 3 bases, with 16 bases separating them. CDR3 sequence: CASTTRQDFYEQYF. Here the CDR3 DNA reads TGTGCCAGCACAACCCGACAGGACTTCTACGAGCAGTACTTC. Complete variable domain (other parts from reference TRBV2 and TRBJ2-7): EPEVTQTPSHQVTQMGQEVILRCVPISNHLYFYWYRQILGQKVEFLVSFYNNEISEKSEIFDDQFSVERPDGSNFTLKIRSTKLEDSAMYFCASTTRQDFYEQYFGPGTRLTVT.

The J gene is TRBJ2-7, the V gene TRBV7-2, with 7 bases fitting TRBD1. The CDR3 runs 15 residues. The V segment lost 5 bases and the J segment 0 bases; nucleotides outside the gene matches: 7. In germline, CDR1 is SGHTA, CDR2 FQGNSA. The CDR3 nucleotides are TGTGCCAGCAGCCAAAGACAGGGTACCTCCTACGAGCAGTACTTC. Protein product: CASSQRQGTSYEQYF.

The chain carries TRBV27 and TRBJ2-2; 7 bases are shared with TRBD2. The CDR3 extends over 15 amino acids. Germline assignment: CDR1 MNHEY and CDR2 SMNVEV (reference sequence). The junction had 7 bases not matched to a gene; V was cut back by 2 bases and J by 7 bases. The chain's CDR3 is CASSLLGGGNGELFF. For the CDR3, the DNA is TGTGCCAGCAGTTTACTTGGGGGGGGTAACGGGGAGCTGTTTTTT.

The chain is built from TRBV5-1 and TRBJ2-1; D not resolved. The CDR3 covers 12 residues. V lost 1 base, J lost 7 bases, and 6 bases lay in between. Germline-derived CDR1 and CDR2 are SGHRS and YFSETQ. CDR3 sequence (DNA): TGCGCCAGCAGCTTGACGAGGAATGAGCAGTTCTTC. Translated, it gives CASSLTRNEQFF.

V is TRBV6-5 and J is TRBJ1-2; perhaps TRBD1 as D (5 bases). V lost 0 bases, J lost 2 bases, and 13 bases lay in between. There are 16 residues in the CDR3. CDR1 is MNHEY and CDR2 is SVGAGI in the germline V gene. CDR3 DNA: TGTGCCAGCAGTTACTCGACAGAACCGTTCAACTATGGCTACACCTTC. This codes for CASSYSTEPFNYGYTF.